A single sample is the source of the 6 T cell receptor beta chains below, sequenced in a study of blood T cells in healthy people across ages. A second about 6 to 12 cycle PCR used barcoded and J-beta primers. Via MiXCR, TCRdb re-called the 5' RACE reads, giving one row per CDR3 protein. The repertoire includes about 680,000 distinct CDR3 sequences, about 52% of them detected once, and about a third sits in the top ten. Sequencing was performed on blood. The source is a woman aged 55-69 years in good health.

V gene TRBV6-5 combines with J gene TRBJ2-7, with D uncertain. V lost 3 bases to trimming and J lost 3 bases, with 21 bases between them. This CDR3 has 17 residues. Germline V lookup: CDR1 MNHEY, CDR2 SVGAGI. The CDR3 here is CASSYGPRRQQDYEQYF. The DNA of the CDR3 is TGTGCCAGCAGTTATGGGCCTCGACGCCAGCAAGACTACGAGCAGTACTTC.

In its sample, this clonotype was seen many times. At one end, the junction sequence differs from germline, possibly due to a read error. This chain connects TRBV29-1 to TRBJ1-2; D is ambiguous. This CDR3 is 14 amino acids long. Germline V gene sequence: CDR1 SQVTM, CDR2 ANQGSEA. The CDR3 DNA is TGCAGCGTCGAAGTACCGGGATTCGGCAATGGCTACACCTTC. Its translation is CSVEVPGFGNGYTF.

The chain links TRBV15 to TRBJ2-7; the D gene is possibly TRBD2 (6 bases). Per the germline V gene, CDR1 is LNHNV and CDR2 is YYDKDF (reference sequence). The CDR3 runs to 17 residues. V was cut by 0 bases and J by 4 bases, with 19 bases left in between. As DNA, the CDR3 is TGTGCCACCAGCAGAGATGGGAGGACGGTTCAGGGTTACGAGCAGTACTTC. Protein: CATSRDGRTVQGYEQYF. The whole variable domain, remainder taken from reference TRBV15 and TRBJ2-7, is DAMVIQNPRYQVTQFGKPVTLSCSQTLNHNVMYWYQQKSSQAPKLLFHYYDKDFNNEADTPDNFQSRRPNTSFCFLDIRSPGLGDTAMYLCATSRDGRTVQGYEQYFGPGTRLTVT.

The V call is TRBV7-2, the J call TRBJ1-2; D is undetermined. Between the trimmed V and J ends, which lost 5 bases and 7 bases, there was a span of 17 bases. This CDR3 is built from 14 residues. Germline loops: CDR1 SGHTA, CDR2 FQGNSA. The CDR3 nucleotides read TGTGCCAGCAGCCCGGGCCCTCTCTCCGTTGGCTACACCTTC. Protein sequence: CASSPGPLSVGYTF.

The rearrangement links TRBV5-6 to TRBJ2-4; D unresolved. The J call could be wrong; TRBJ2-7 is a better fit for the DNA end. This CDR3 contains 16 residues. Germline-derived CDR1 and CDR2 are SGHDT and YYEEEE. The CDR3 sequence is CASSRYQDTRSYEQYF. In nucleotides, the CDR3 is TGTGCCAGCAGCCGTTACCAAGACACCAGATCCTACGAGCAGTACTTC.

The rearrangement links TRBV7-2 to TRBJ2-3; D not resolved. Per the germline V gene, CDR1 is SGHTA and CDR2 is FQGNSA. Trimming removed 1 base at V and 0 bases at J, with 14 bases between. This CDR3 spans 17 amino acids. CDR3: CASSLGTAVASTDTQYF. Here the CDR3 DNA reads TGTGCCAGCAGCTTAGGAACGGCGGTGGCCAGCACAGATACGCAGTATTTT.